The next 3 T cell receptor beta chains were all read from a single sample in a study of early T cells in non-severe SARS-CoV-2 infection. TCRdb redid the calling of the 5' RACE reads with MiXCR, one entry per CDR3 protein. Among tens of thousands of distinct CDR3 sequences listed, approximately 8.4% were seen once. Sequencing was performed on whole blood. These receptor sequences come from an adult who was a healthcare worker with PCR-confirmed SARS-CoV-2 infection or an uninfected control (not recorded which).

The chain employs TRBV12-3 or TRBV12-4 and TRBJ1-5, with a possible D match to TRBD1 (6 bases). V shed 5 bases and J shed 3 bases, with 8 bases lying between them. This CDR3 region has 13 residues. The CDR3 reads CASSTGYNQPQHF. The CDR3 DNA reads as TGTGCCAGCAGTACAGGGTACAATCAGCCCCAGCATTTT.

Only a few counts were recorded for this clonotype. The chain carries TRBV7-8 and TRBJ1-2; D possibly corresponds to TRBD1 (5 bases). Germline CDR1 SGHVS, CDR2 FQNEAQ. CDR3 length equals 14 residues. V lost 2 bases to trimming and J lost 6 bases, with 13 bases between them. CDR3 protein: CASSLSRAGDGYTF. The CDR3 nucleotides read TGTGCCAGCAGCTTATCCAGGGCGGGAGATGGCTACACCTTC.

Points on this clonotype: This may be a read error: a much more frequent sequence differs by one nucleotide. The chain uses TRBV9 and TRBJ2-1; 10 bases fit TRBD2. Trimming removed 4 bases from V and 8 bases from J; junction bases left unmatched: 12. CDR3 length equals 16 residues. CDR1 is SGDLS, CDR2 YYNGEE, per germline. CDR3 nucleotide sequence: TGTGCCAGCAGCATAATCAGCGGGAGGGCCAGGGATGAGCAGTTCTTC. As protein: CASSIISGRARDEQFF.